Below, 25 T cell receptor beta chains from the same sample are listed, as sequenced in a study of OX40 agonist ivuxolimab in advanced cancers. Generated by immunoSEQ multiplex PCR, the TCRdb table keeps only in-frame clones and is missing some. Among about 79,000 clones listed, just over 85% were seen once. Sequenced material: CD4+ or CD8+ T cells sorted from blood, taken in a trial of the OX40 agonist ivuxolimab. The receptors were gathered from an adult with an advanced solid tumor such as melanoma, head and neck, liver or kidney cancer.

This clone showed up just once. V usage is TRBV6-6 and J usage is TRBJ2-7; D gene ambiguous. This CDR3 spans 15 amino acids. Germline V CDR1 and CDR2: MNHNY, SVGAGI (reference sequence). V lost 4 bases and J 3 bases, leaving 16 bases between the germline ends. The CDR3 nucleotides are TGTGCCAGCAGTTTTTCCGCCCCGGTGGGCTACGAGCAGTACTTC. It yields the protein CASSFSAPVGYEQYF.

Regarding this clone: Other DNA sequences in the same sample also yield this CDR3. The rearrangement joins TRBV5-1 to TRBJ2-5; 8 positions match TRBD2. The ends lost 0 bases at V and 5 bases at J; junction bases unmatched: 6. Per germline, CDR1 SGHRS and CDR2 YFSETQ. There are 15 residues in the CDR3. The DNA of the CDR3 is TGCGCCAGCAGCTTGGCTCTAGCGGGTGGGGAGACCCAGTACTTC. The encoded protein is CASSLALAGGETQYF.

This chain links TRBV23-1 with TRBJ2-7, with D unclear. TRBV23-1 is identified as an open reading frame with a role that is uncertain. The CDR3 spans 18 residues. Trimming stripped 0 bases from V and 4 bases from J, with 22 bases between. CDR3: CASSQSTADRTWFYEQYF. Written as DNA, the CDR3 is TGCGCCAGCAGTCAATCTACGGCAGATCGGACGTGGTTTTACGAGCAGTACTTC.

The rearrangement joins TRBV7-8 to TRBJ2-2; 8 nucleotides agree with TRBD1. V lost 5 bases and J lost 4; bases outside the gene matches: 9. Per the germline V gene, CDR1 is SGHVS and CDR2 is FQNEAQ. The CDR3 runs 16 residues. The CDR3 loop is CASSPRQGLGTGELFF. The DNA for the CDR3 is TGTGCCAGCAGCCCCAGACAGGGGTTAGGCACCGGGGAGCTGTTTTTT.

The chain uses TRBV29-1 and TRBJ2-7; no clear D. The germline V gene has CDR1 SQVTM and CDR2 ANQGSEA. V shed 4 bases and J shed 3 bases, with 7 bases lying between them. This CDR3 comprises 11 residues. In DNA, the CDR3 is TGCAGCGTTGGCAACGACTACGAGCAGTACTTC. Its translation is CSVGNDYEQYF.

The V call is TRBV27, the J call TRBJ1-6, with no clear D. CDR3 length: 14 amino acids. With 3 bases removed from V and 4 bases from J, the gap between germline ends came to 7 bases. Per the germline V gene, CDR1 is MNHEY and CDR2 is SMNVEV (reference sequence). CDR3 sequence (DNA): TGTGCCAGCAGTTTTACTCCATATAATTCACCCCTCCACTTT. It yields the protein CASSFTPYNSPLHF.

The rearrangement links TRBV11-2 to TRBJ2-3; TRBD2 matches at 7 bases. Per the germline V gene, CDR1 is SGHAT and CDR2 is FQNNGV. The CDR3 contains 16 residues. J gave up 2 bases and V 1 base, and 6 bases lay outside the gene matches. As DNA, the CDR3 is TGTGCCAGCAGCTTAGCCCTAGCGGCTCACACAGATACGCAGTATTTT. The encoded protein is CASSLALAAHTDTQYF. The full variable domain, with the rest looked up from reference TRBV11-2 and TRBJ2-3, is EAGVAQSPRYKIIEKRQSVAFWCNPISGHATLYWYQQILGQGPKLLIQFQNNGVVDDSQLPKDRFSAERLKGVDSTLKIQPAKLEDSAVYLCASSLALAAHTDTQYFGPGTRLTVL.

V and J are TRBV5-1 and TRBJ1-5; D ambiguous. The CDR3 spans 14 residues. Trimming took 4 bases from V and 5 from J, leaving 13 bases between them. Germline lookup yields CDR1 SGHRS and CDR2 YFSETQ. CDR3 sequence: CASSLGAVDQPQHF. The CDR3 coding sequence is TGCGCCAGCAGCCTGGGCGCGGTCGATCAGCCCCAGCATTTT. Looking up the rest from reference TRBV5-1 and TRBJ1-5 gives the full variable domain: KAGVTQTPRYLIKTRGQQVTLSCSPISGHRSVSWYQQTPGQGLQFLFEYFSETQRNKGNFPGRFSGRQFSNSRSEMNVSTLELGDSALYLCASSLGAVDQPQHFGDGTRLSIL.

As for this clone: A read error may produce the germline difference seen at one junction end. CDR3 in amino acids: CSVEEGQGRSF. DNA of the CDR3: TGCAGCGTTGAAGAGGGACAGGGAAGAAGCTTC. This chain uses TRBV29-1 with TRBJ1-2, with 9 bases lining up with TRBD1. This CDR3 is 11 amino acids long. CDR1 is SQVTM and CDR2 is ANQGSEA in the germline V gene.

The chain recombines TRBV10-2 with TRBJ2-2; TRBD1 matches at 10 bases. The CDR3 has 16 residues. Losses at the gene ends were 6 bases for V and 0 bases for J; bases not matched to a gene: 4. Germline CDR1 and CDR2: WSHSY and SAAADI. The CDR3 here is CASSRGQGANTGELFF. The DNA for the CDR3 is TGCGCCAGCAGCCGCGGACAGGGGGCGAACACCGGGGAGCTGTTTTTT.

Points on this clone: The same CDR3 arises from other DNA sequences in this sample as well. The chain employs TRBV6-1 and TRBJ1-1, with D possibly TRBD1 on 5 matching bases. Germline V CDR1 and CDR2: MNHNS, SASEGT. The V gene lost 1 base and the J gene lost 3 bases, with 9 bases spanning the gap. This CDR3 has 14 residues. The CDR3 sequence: CASSEGRADTEAFF. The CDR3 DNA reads TGTGCCAGCAGTGAAGGCAGGGCTGACACTGAAGCTTTCTTT.

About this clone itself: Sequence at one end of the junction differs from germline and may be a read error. CDR3 DNA: TGTGCTAGCAGCTTCGACAGGGCGTCCGGGGAGCTGTTTTTT. Translated: CASSFDRASGELFF. The V gene is TRBV7-7, the J gene TRBJ2-2, with 7 bases fitting TRBD1. This CDR3 contains 14 residues. Germline V CDR1 and CDR2: SSHAT, FNYEAQ (reference sequence).

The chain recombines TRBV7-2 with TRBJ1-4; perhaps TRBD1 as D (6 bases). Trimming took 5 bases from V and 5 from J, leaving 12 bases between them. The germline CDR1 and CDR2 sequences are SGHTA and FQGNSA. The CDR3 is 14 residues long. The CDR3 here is CASSTGGSNEKLFF. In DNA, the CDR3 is TGTGCCAGCAGCACGGGGGGCTCCAATGAAAAACTGTTTTTT.

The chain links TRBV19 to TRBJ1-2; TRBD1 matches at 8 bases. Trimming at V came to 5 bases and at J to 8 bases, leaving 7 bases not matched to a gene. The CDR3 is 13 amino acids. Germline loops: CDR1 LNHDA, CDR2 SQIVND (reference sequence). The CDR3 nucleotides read TGTGCCAGTAGTCGGGGACAGGTGGTCGGCTACACCTTC. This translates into CASSRGQVVGYTF.

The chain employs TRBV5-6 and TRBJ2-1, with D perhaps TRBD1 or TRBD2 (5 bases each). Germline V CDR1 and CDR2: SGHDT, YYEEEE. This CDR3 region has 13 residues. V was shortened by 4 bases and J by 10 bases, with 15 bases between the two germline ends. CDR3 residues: CASSTLRDREQFF. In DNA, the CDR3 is TGTGCCAGCAGCACACTCCGGGACCGGGAGCAGTTCTTC.

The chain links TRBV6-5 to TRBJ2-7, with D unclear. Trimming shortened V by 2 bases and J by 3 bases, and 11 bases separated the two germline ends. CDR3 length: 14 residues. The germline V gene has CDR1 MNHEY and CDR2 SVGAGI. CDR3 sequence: CASSYVSPNYEQYF. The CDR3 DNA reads TGTGCCAGCAGTTACGTATCCCCGAACTACGAGCAGTACTTC.

The CDR3 loop reads CAWSVKGDQGYTF. The CDR3 DNA is TGTGCCTGGAGTGTAAAAGGGGATCAAGGCTACACCTTC. V usage is TRBV30 and J usage is TRBJ1-2; a possible D gene is TRBD1 (5 bases). The CDR3 is 13 amino acids. Trimming shortened V by 0 bases and J by 8 bases, and 13 bases separated the two germline ends. CDR1 and CDR2 from the germline V gene are GTSNPN and SVGIG (reference sequence).

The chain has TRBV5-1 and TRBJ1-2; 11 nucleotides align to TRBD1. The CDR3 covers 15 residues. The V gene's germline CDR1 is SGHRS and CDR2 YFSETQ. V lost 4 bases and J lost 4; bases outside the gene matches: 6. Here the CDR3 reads CASSMGQGEGYGYTF. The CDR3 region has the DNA TGCGCCAGCAGCATGGGACAGGGGGAAGGCTATGGCTACACCTTC.

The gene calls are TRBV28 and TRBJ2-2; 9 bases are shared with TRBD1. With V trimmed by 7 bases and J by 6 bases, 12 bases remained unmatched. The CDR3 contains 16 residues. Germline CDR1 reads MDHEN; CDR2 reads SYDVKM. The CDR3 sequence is CASNNRGRNVAGELFF. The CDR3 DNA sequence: TGTGCCAGCAATAACAGGGGGCGCAACGTAGCCGGGGAGCTGTTTTTT.

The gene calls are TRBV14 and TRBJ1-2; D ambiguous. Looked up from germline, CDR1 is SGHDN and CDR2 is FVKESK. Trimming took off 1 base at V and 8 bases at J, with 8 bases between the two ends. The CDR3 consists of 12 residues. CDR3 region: CASSQARAGYTF. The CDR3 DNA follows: TGTGCCAGCAGCCAAGCAAGGGCCGGCTACACCTTC.

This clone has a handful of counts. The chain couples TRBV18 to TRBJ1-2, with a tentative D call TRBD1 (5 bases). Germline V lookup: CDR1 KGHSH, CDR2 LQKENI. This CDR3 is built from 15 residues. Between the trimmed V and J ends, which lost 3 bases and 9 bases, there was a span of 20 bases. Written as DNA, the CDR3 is TGTGCCAGCTCACCCCCCGGAGGAGGGGATAATAGCTACACCTTC. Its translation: CASSPPGGGDNSYTF.

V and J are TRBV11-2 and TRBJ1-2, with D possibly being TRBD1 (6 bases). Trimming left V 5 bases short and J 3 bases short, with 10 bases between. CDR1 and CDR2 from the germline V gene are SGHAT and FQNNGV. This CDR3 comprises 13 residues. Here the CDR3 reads CASSQTGYYGYTF. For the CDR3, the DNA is TGTGCCAGCAGCCAAACAGGGTACTATGGCTACACCTTC.

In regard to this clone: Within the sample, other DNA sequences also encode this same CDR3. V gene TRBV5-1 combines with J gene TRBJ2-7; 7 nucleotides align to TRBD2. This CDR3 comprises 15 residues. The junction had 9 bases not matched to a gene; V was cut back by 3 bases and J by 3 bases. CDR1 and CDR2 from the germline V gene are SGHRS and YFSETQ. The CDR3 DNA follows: TGCGCCAGCAGCTCGGGGGGAGGGGTGGGCTACGAGCAGTACTTC. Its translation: CASSSGGGVGYEQYF.

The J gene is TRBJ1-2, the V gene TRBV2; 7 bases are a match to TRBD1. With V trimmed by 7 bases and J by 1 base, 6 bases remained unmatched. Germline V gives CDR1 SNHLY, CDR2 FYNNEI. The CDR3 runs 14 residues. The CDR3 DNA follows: TGTGCCAGCACCCGACAGGGAATTAACTATGGCTACACCTTC. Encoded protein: CASTRQGINYGYTF.

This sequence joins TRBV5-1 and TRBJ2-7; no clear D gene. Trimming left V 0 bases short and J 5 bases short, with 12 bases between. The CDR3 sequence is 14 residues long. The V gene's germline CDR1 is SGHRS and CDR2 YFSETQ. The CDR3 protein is CASSLGFGQDEQYF. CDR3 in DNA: TGCGCCAGCAGCTTGGGGTTCGGGCAGGACGAGCAGTACTTC.